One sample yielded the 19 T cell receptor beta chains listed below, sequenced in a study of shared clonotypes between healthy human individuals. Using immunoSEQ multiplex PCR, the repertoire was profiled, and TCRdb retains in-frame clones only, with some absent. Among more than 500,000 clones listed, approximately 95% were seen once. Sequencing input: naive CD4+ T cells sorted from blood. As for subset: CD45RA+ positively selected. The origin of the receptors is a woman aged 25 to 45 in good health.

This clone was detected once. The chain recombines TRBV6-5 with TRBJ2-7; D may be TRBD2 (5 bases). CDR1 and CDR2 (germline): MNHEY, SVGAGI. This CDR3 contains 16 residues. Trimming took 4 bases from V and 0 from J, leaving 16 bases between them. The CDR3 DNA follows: TGTGCCAGCAGTTCCCCTTCCGGAGGCAGCTCCTACGAGCAGTACTTC. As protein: CASSSPSGGSSYEQYF.

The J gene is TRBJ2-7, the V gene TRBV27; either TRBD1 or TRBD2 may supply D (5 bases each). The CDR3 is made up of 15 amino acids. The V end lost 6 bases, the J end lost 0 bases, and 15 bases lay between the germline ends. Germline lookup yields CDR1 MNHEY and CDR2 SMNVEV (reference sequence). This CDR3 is CASSASGTSSYEQYF. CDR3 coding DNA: TGTGCCAGCAGCGCTTCCGGGACGAGCTCCTACGAGCAGTACTTC.

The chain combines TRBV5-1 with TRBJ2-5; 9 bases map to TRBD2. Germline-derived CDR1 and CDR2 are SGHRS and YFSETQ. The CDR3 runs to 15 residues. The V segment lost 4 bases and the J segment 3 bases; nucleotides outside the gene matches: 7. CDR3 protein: CASSVSGSPKETQYF. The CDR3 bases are TGCGCCAGCAGCGTTAGCGGGAGTCCTAAAGAGACCCAGTACTTC. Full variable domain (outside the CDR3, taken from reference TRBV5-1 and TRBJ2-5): KAGVTQTPRYLIKTRGQQVTLSCSPISGHRSVSWYQQTPGQGLQFLFEYFSETQRNKGNFPGRFSGRQFSNSRSEMNVSTLELGDSALYLCASSVSGSPKETQYFGPGTRLLVL.

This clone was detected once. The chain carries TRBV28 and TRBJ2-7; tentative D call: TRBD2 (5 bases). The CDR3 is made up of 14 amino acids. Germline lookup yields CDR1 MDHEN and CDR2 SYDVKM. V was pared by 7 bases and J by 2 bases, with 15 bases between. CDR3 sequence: CASTVGGSTYEQYF. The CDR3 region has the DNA TGTGCCAGCACCGTGGGCGGGTCCACCTACGAGCAGTACTTC. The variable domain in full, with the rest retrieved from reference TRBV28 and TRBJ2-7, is DVKVTQSSRYLVKRTGEKVFLECVQDMDHENMFWYRQDPGLGLRLIYFSYDVKMKEKGDIPEGYSVSREKKERFSLILESASTNQTSMYLCASTVGGSTYEQYFGPGTRLTVT.

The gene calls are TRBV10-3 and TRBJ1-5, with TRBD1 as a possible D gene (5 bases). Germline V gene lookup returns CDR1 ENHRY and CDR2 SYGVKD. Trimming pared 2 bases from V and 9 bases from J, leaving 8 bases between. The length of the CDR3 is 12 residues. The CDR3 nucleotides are TGTGCCATCAGTGAGCTGGGGGGGCCCCAGCATTTT. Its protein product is CAISELGGPQHF.

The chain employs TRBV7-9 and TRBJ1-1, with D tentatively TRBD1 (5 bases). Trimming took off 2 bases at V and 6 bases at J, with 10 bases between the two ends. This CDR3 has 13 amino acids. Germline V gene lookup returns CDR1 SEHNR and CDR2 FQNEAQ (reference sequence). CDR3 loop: CASSLYGAPEAFF. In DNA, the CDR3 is TGTGCCAGCAGCTTATACGGGGCCCCTGAAGCTTTCTTT.

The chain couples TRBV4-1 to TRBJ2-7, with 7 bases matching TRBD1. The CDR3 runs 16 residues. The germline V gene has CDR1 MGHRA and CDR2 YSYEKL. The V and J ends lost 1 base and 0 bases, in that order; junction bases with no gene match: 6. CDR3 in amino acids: CASSQATGAFSYEQYF. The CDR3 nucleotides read TGCGCCAGCAGCCAAGCCACAGGGGCCTTCTCCTACGAGCAGTACTTC.

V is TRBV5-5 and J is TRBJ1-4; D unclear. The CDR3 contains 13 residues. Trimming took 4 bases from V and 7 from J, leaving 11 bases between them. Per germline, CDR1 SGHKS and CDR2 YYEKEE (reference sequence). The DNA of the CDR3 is TGTGCCAGCAGCACCGACACGCTTGAAAAACTGTTTTTT. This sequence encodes CASSTDTLEKLFF.

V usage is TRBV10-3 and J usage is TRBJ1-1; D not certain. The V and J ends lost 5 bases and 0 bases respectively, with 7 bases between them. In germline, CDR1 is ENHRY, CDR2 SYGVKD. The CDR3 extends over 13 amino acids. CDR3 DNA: TGTGCCATCAGTAGGACGGTGAACACTGAAGCTTTCTTT. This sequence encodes CAISRTVNTEAFF.

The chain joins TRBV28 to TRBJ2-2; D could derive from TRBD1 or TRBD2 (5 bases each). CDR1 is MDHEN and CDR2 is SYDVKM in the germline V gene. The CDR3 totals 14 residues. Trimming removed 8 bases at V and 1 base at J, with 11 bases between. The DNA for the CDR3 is TGTGCCAGCGGGGACGGACAGAACACCGGGGAGCTGTTTTTT. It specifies CASGDGQNTGELFF.

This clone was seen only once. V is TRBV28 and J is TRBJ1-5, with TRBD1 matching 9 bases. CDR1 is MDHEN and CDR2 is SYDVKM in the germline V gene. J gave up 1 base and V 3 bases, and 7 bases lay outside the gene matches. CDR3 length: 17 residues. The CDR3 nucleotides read TGTGCCAGCAGTTTGGCCGGGACAGGGTCGAGCAATCAGCCCCAGCATTTT. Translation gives CASSLAGTGSSNQPQHF.

The CDR3 spells CASSVESVGQLNTEAFF. The DNA for the CDR3 is TGTGCCAGCAGCGTAGAATCCGTGGGACAGTTGAACACTGAAGCTTTCTTT. The chain is built from TRBV9 and TRBJ1-1, with TRBD1 matching over 7 bases. The germline V gene has CDR1 SGDLS and CDR2 YYNGEE. This CDR3 has 17 residues. J gave up 0 bases and V 0 bases, and 8 bases lay outside the gene matches.

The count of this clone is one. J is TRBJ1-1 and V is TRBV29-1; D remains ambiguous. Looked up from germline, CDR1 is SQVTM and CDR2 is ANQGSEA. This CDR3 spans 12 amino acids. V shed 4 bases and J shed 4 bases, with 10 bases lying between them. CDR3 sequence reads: CSVAEQFTEAFF. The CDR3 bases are TGCAGCGTTGCGGAACAGTTCACTGAAGCTTTCTTT.

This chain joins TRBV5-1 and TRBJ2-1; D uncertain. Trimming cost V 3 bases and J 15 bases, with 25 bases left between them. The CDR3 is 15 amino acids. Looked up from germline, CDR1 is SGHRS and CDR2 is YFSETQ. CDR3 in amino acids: CASSSSSTTAGAWFF. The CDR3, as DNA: TGCGCCAGCAGCTCCAGTAGTACCACAGCCGGCGCATGGTTCTTC.

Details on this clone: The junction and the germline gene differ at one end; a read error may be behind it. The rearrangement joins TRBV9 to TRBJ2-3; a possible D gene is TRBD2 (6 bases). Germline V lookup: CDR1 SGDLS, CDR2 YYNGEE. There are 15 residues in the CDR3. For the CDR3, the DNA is TGTGCCAGCAGCACTACGGGGGACCGCACGGATACGCAGTATTTT. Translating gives CASSTTGDRTDTQYF.

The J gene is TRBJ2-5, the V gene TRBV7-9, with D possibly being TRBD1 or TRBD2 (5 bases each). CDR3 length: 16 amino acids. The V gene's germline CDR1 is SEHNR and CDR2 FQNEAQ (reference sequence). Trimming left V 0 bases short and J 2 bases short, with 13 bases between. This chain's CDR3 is CASSLALGDLQETQYF. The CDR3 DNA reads TGTGCCAGCAGCTTAGCGCTGGGGGATCTACAAGAGACCCAGTACTTC.

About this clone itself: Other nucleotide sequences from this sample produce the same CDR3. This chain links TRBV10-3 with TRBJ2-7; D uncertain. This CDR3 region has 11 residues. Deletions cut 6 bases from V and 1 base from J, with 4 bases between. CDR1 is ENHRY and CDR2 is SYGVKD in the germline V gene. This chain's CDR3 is CAISDSYEQYF. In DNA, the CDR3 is TGTGCCATCAGCGATTCCTACGAGCAGTACTTC.

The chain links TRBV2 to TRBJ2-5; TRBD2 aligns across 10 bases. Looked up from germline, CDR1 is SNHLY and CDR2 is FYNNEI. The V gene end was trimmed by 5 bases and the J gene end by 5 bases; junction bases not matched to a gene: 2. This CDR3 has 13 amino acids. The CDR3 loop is CASSRSGRETQYF. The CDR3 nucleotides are TGTGCCAGCAGTCGTAGCGGGAGGGAGACCCAGTACTTC.

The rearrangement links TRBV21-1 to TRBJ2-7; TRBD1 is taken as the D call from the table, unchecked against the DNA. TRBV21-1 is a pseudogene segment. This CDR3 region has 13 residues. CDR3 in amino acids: CASSSRDKGEQYF. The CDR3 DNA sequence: TGTGCCAGCAGCAGCCGGGACAAAGGAGAGCAGTACTTC.